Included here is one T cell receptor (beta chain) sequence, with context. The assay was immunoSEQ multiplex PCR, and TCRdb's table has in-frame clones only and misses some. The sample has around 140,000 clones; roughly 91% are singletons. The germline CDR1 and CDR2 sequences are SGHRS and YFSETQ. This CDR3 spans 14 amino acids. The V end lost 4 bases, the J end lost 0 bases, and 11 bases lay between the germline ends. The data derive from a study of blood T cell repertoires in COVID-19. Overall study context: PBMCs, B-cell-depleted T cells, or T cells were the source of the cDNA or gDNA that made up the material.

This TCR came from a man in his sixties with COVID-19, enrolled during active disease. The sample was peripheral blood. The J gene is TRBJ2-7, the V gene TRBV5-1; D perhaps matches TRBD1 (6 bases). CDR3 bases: TGCGCCAGCAGCCTGCGGACAGCCTCCTACGAGCAGTACTTC. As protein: CASSLRTASYEQYF.